This T cell receptor (beta chain) is drawn from a study of blood T cell repertoires in COVID-19. The overall study: COVID-19 samples, acute and convalescent, were from the United States, Italy and Spain. PBMCs, B-cell-depleted T cells, or T cells provided the cDNA or gDNA that made up the material.

This clone was recorded once. This CDR3 contains 14 residues. The germline CDR1 and CDR2 sequences are GTSNPN and SVGIG (reference sequence). Between the trimmed V and J ends, which lost 2 bases and 6 bases, there was a span of 14 bases. In the authors' workflow: Amplifying reference gene primers gave estimates of nucleated cell counts. The protocol was immunoSEQ multiplex PCR, while the TCRdb copy is restricted to in-frame clones and leaves out a portion. The V and J calls and the clone size are those of that table, but D and trimming were determined from the DNA. The sample holds about 130,000 clones, around four fifths seen once.

The receptor comes from a human donor in a cohort sampled during active COVID-19. Material: peripheral blood. The chain is built from TRBV30 and TRBJ2-4; a weak D match, TRBD1 (6 bases). CDR3 sequence: CAWSTGWGGNIQYF. The CDR3 DNA follows: TGTGCCTGGAGTACAGGGTGGGGTGGAAACATTCAGTACTTC.